This record looks at one T cell receptor (beta chain) sequence and its context. Its target is not known. Other DNA sequences from this sample encode an identical CDR3 as well. Libraries were prepared by immunoSEQ multiplex PCR; TCRdb keeps only in-frame clonotypes and omits some of them. This table has about 94,000 clones, more than 75% appearing once. The sample belongs to a study of OX40 agonist ivuxolimab in advanced cancers. Study-wide points: Low normalized T-cell clonal expansion was additionally recorded for some nonresponders. Expanded peripheral T-cell antigen specificity went undetermined.

Sequenced material: CD4+ or CD8+ T cells sorted from blood, taken in a trial of the OX40 agonist ivuxolimab. This clonotype was obtained from an adult with an advanced solid tumor such as melanoma, head and neck, liver or kidney cancer.

CDR3 sequence (DNA): TGTGCCAGCAGTTTAGGGGTAAATTCACCCCTCCACTTT. Encoded protein: CASSLGVNSPLHF. The chain links TRBV27 to TRBJ1-6; no definite D call. CDR3 length: 13 residues. Trimming took 2 bases from V and 7 from J, leaving 6 bases between them. In germline, CDR1 is MNHEY, CDR2 SMNVEV (reference sequence).